Below, 27 T cell receptor beta chains from the same sample are listed, as sequenced in a study of post-analysis software for immune sequencing data. The antigens these receptors bind are not known. The TCR beta cDNA libraries contained unique molecular identifiers. MiXCR was run by TCRdb on the PCR reads, yielding one entry per CDR3 protein. The sample comprises around 770,000 distinct CDR3 sequences, 46% of which are singletons, and over 4.5% rests with the top ten. Study-wide results and caveats: Among roughly 5 TRBV segments more frequent in patients than controls were TRBV5-6, TRBV5-1 and TRBV20-1.

Material for sequencing was blood. These receptors all stem from a girl aged 5 to 17 with multiple sclerosis.

This clonotype was counted a few times. The rearrangement joins TRBV9 to TRBJ2-5; 7 bases map to TRBD1. The CDR3 is 16 residues long. CDR1 is SGDLS and CDR2 is YYNGEE in the germline V gene. V trimming: 4 bases; J trimming: 3 bases; junction bases outside the gene matches: 12. This chain's CDR3 is CASSTRGTVKEETQYF. The CDR3 DNA is TGTGCCAGCAGCACCCGAGGGACAGTGAAAGAAGAGACCCAGTACTTC.

The chain links TRBV10-3 to TRBJ2-1; 11 nucleotides line up with TRBD2. There are 16 residues in the CDR3. CDR1 is ENHRY, CDR2 SYGVKD, per germline. V dropped 4 bases and J dropped 13; count of bases not matched to a gene: 15. CDR3 DNA: TGTGCCATCAGTGGGCCACTAGCGGGAGATCAAGAGACCCAGTTCTTC. Translation gives CAISGPLAGDQETQFF.

The chain combines TRBV7-9 with TRBJ2-7; 9 bases align to TRBD1. CDR1 SEHNR and CDR2 FQNEAQ come from the germline V gene (reference sequence). The CDR3 consists of 15 residues. The V segment lost 4 bases and the J segment 1 base; nucleotides outside the gene matches: 5. CDR3 DNA sequence: TGTGCCAGCAGCTCAGCGGGGACAGGGTCCTACGAGCAGTACTTC. This codes for CASSSAGTGSYEQYF.

The chain is built from TRBV20-1 and TRBJ2-3; 12 bases match TRBD2. The length of the CDR3 is 16 residues. V shed 2 bases, J shed 2 bases, and the junction held 5 bases outside the gene matches. Germline V lookup: CDR1 DFQATT, CDR2 SNEGSKA (reference sequence). The CDR3 sequence: CSARRTSGDFTDTQYF. CDR3 coding DNA: TGCAGTGCTAGAAGGACTAGCGGGGACTTCACAGATACGCAGTATTTT.

The chain couples TRBV4-1 to TRBJ2-3, with 11 bases that match TRBD2. Per germline, CDR1 MGHRA and CDR2 YSYEKL. The CDR3 spans 18 residues. V was pared by 4 bases and J by 0 bases, with 9 bases of the junction left unmatched. CDR3 residues: CASSPGVAGGTSTDTQYF. The CDR3 nucleotides read TGCGCCAGCAGCCCAGGGGTAGCGGGAGGGACTAGCACAGATACGCAGTATTTT.

There are a few counts of this clonotype. V and J are TRBV6-5 and TRBJ1-2; 10 bases line up with TRBD1. This CDR3 has 15 amino acids. The J segment lost 4 bases and the V segment lost 6 bases, leaving 8 bases of the junction unmatched. The germline V gene has CDR1 MNHEY and CDR2 SVGAGI. The CDR3 nucleotides are TGTGCCAGCAGGGACAGGGGGGGTCCGGGCTATGGCTACACCTTC. The encoded protein is CASRDRGGPGYGYTF.

The table lists this clonotype with many counts. The chain has TRBV29-1 and TRBJ2-7; 7 nucleotides line up with TRBD1. Trimming removed 7 bases from V and 4 bases from J; junction bases left unmatched: 7. Germline V lookup: CDR1 SQVTM, CDR2 ANQGSEA. This CDR3 spans 12 amino acids. CDR3 bases: TGCAGCGCCGGACAGGCCGAATACGAGCAGTACTTC. This encodes CSAGQAEYEQYF.

The V and J genes are TRBV20-1 and TRBJ2-1; D is undetermined. V was clipped by 8 bases and J by 8 bases, with 13 bases between them. Germline V lookup: CDR1 DFQATT, CDR2 SNEGSKA (reference sequence). CDR3 length equals 11 residues. As DNA, the CDR3 is TGCAGTACTCGACTGCTTGATGAGCAGTTCTTC. It is translated as CSTRLLDEQFF.

This rearrangement joins TRBV7-9 to TRBJ2-1; TRBD2 matches 11 bases. The length of the CDR3 is 18 residues. V was pared by 0 bases and J by 2 bases, with 6 bases of the junction left unmatched. The germline gives CDR1 SEHNR, CDR2 FQNEAQ (reference sequence). CDR3 sequence reads: CASSLAQLAGGPYNEQFF. Here the CDR3 DNA reads TGTGCCAGCAGCTTAGCGCAGCTAGCGGGAGGCCCCTACAATGAGCAGTTCTTC.

The V call is TRBV4-1, the J call TRBJ1-6; D is uncertain. The CDR3 length is 15 residues. Trimming took 0 bases from V and 6 from J, leaving 9 bases between them. Per the germline V gene, CDR1 is MGHRA and CDR2 is YSYEKL. CDR3 in DNA: TGCGCCAGCAGCCAAGAACCCGGGGTTAATTCACCCCTCCACTTT. Translating gives CASSQEPGVNSPLHF.

This clonotype was observed a handful of times. V gene TRBV10-3 combines with J gene TRBJ2-5, with 8 nucleotides matching TRBD2. Germline values: CDR1 ENHRY, CDR2 SYGVKD. The CDR3 sequence is 16 residues long. V shed 3 bases, J shed 2 bases, and the junction held 8 bases outside the gene matches. The DNA for the CDR3 is TGTGCCATCAGTGACGTTAGCACTAGCGGACAAGAGACCCAGTACTTC. It specifies CAISDVSTSGQETQYF.

This clonotype has a handful of counts. The chain links TRBV3-1 to TRBJ2-1; D perhaps matches TRBD1 (6 bases). With 8 bases removed from V and 4 bases from J, the gap between germline ends came to 21 bases. CDR3 length: 16 residues. Germline V CDR1 and CDR2: LGHDT, YNNKEL (reference sequence). The DNA for the CDR3 is TGTGCCAGCGGCTCCCCTGGGGGACATCGATACAATGAGCAGTTCTTC. It encodes CASGSPGGHRYNEQFF.

V is TRBV29-1 and J is TRBJ2-5; D is undetermined. There are 12 residues in the CDR3. V dropped 4 bases and J dropped 0 bases, with 6 bases sitting between them. Germline V gene sequence: CDR1 SQVTM, CDR2 ANQGSEA. The CDR3 loop is CSVGTYQETQYF. As DNA, the CDR3 is TGCAGCGTTGGGACGTACCAAGAGACCCAGTACTTC.

This clonotype was observed a handful of times. This rearrangement joins TRBV7-2 to TRBJ2-7; 7 bases align to TRBD2. The CDR3 runs to 13 residues. In germline, CDR1 is SGHTA, CDR2 FQGNSA. Trimming cost V 3 bases and J 3 bases; bases outside gene matches: 2. The CDR3 bases are TGTGCCAGCAGCTTGAGCGGGATCTACGAGCAGTACTTC. It encodes CASSLSGIYEQYF.

Points on this clonotype: Compared with germline, one end of the junction differs, possibly owing to a read error. J is TRBJ2-1 and V is TRBV4-3, with D possibly matching TRBD1 (7 bases). Germline CDR1 reads LGHNA; CDR2 reads YSLEER. This CDR3 region has 17 residues. For the CDR3, the DNA is TGCGCCAGCAGCCAAGCGAGGAGGGGGCCTTTATACAATGAGCAGTTCTTT. This sequence encodes CASSQARRGPLYNEQFF.

This clonotype was seen a few times. This rearrangement joins TRBV20-1 to TRBJ2-3; D is undetermined. The V gene lost 2 bases and the J gene lost 3 bases, with 3 bases spanning the gap. Per germline, CDR1 DFQATT and CDR2 SNEGSKA (reference sequence). The CDR3 has 11 amino acids. CDR3 sequence reads: CSARTTDTQYF. CDR3 nucleotides: TGCAGTGCTAGAACGACAGATACGCAGTATTTT.

This clonotype was found a few times. V usage is TRBV4-3 and J usage is TRBJ2-7; D call uncertain. There are 13 residues in the CDR3. Germline lookup yields CDR1 LGHNA and CDR2 YSLEER. Trimming shortened V by 1 base and J by 1 base, and 5 bases separated the two germline ends. The CDR3 bases are TGCGCCAGCAGCCAAGCTCCGTCCTACGAGCAGTACTTC. As protein: CASSQAPSYEQYF.

This clonotype has a handful of counts. The chain joins TRBV5-1 to TRBJ2-1; D is uncertain. This CDR3 region has 14 residues. Germline V gene lookup returns CDR1 SGHRS and CDR2 YFSETQ. Trimming cost V 3 bases and J 5 bases, with 12 bases left between them. CDR3 protein: CASSWNPGNNEQFF. DNA of the CDR3: TGCGCCAGCAGCTGGAACCCAGGTAACAATGAGCAGTTCTTC.

This clonotype has just a few counts. This rearrangement joins TRBV28 to TRBJ2-5; D tentatively reads TRBD1 or TRBD2 (5 bases each). Germline V lookup: CDR1 MDHEN, CDR2 SYDVKM. V lost 3 bases and J lost 0, with 8 bases in between. CDR3 length: 14 amino acids. CDR3 nucleotides: TGTGCCAGCAGTTTGGGGGATTACCAAGAGACCCAGTACTTC. Translating gives CASSLGDYQETQYF.

V usage is TRBV12-3 or TRBV12-4 and J usage is TRBJ2-1; 11 nucleotides align to TRBD2. The CDR3 is 14 residues long. With 10 bases clipped from V and 3 bases from J, the junction kept 5 bases outside the gene matches. CDR3 DNA: TGTGCCAACAGCACTAGCGGGAGCTACAATGAGCAGTTCTTC. Protein: CANSTSGSYNEQFF.

The chain combines TRBV7-2 with TRBJ1-1; D gene ambiguous. CDR1 is SGHTA, CDR2 FQGNSA, per germline. The CDR3 has 8 residues. V lost 3 bases to trimming and J lost 13 bases, with 3 bases between them. The CDR3 bases are TGTGCCAGCAGCTTGGGTTTCTTT. It specifies CASSLGFF.

This sequence joins TRBV3-1 and TRBJ2-1, with unresolved D. Trimming left V 0 bases short and J 2 bases short, with 11 bases between. The CDR3 length is 16 residues. Germline V gene data show CDR1 as LGHDT and CDR2 as YNNKEL (reference sequence). The CDR3 DNA is TGTGCCAGCAGCCAAGATAGTGACCGCGCCTACAATGAGCAGTTCTTC. The encoded protein is CASSQDSDRAYNEQFF.

This sequence joins TRBV20-1 and TRBJ1-1; maybe TRBD1 (5 bases). Germline values: CDR1 DFQATT, CDR2 SNEGSKA (reference sequence). The CDR3 extends over 13 amino acids. V was shortened by 0 bases and J by 4 bases, with 9 bases between the two germline ends. The CDR3 DNA reads as TGCAGTGCTAGAGATTGGGGGAGCACTGAAGCTTTCTTT. Translating it yields CSARDWGSTEAFF.

This chain uses TRBV11-2 with TRBJ2-7, with 7 nucleotides matching TRBD2. The DNA end is a closer match to TRBJ2-5, so the J assignment may be wrong. CDR3 length: 16 amino acids. CDR1 is SGHAT, CDR2 FQNNGV, per germline. CDR3 protein: CASSLDSPAGVETQYF. The CDR3 DNA follows: TGTGCCAGCAGCTTAGATTCCCCCGCGGGAGTGGAGACCCAGTACTTC.

The chain has TRBV5-4 and TRBJ2-1, with a weak D call TRBD1 (6 bases). The CDR3 has 15 residues. Germline CDR1 SGHNT, CDR2 YYREEE (reference sequence). Trimming cost V 0 bases and J 1 base, with 8 bases left between them. CDR3 region: CASSLEGESYNEQFF. CDR3 sequence (DNA): TGTGCCAGCAGCTTGGAGGGGGAATCCTACAATGAGCAGTTCTTC.

This clonotype has a handful of counts. V usage is TRBV7-9 and J usage is TRBJ2-7; D gene unclear. The V gene's germline CDR1 is SEHNR and CDR2 FQNEAQ (reference sequence). This CDR3 spans 11 amino acids. The germline V and J ends were trimmed by 3 bases and 6 bases, with 6 bases remaining between them. The CDR3 bases are TGTGCCAGCAGCTTGTGGTCCGAGCAGTACTTC. Its translation is CASSLWSEQYF. Filled out from reference TRBV7-9 and TRBJ2-7, the complete variable domain reads DTGVSQNPRHKITKRGQNVTFRCDPISEHNRLYWYRQTLGQGPEFLTYFQNEAQLEKSRLLSDRFSAERPKGSFSTLEIQRTEQGDSAMYLCASSLWSEQYFGPGTRLTVT.

This clonotype came up many times. No DNA is shown, since the ends of the CDR3 on it are uncertain; the CDR3 is the one TCRdb lists. The chain has TRBV12-3 or TRBV12-4 and TRBJ1-1; the table's D call, TRBD1, was not checked against the DNA. The CDR3 spans 12 amino acids, including both terminal residues. CDR3 residues: CASRTVGQGSFF.